This T cell receptor (beta chain) was identified in a study of T cells in Graves' hyperthyroidism and ophthalmopathy. Findings and limits, study-wide: In simple terms, a model built on 13 V-J features told ophthalmopathy apart from stable hyperthyroidism.

Diagnosis of hyperthyroidism was new in patients aged 18 to 65, and its duration was under 2 months. The diagnostic basis comprised clinical symptoms, serum thyroxine and TRAb, thyroid ultrasound and orbital computed tomography. This clonotype has at least ten counts. The antigen is undetermined. Germline CDR1 MNHNS, CDR2 SASEGT. V shed 6 bases and J 6 bases; nucleotides not matched to a gene: 7. This CDR3 has 16 residues. Amplified TCR beta CDR3 regions came from RNA transcripts. With the HTBI primer set, the TCR CDR3 went through a first round of RT-PCR. TCRdb re-called the multiplex PCR reads through MiXCR, storing one row per CDR3 protein. Among hundreds of thousands of distinct CDR3 sequences listed, roughly 16% were seen once.

This receptor was taken from a woman in her 30s with Graves' hyperthyroidism. The rearrangement uses TRBV6-1 and TRBJ2-3; 15 bases line up with TRBD2. Sequencing was carried out using blood. CDR3 coding DNA: TGTGCCAGCAGCCGAGGACTAGCGGGAGGGTCGGATACGCAGTATTTT. It codes for CASSRGLAGGSDTQYF.